This T cell receptor beta chain was sequenced during a study of blood T cell repertoires in COVID-19. On the study more broadly: Donors in the United States, Italy and Spain gave samples during acute or convalescent COVID-19. Sources were T cells, B-cell-depleted T cells, or PBMCs; the material itself was cDNA or gDNA.

In the original processing: It was from reference gene primer amplification that nucleated cell counts were estimated. Only in-frame clones appear in the TCRdb table, and some are missing; sequencing was by immunoSEQ multiplex PCR. V, J and clone size reflect that table, while D and trimming were determined from the DNA. The table has around 300,000 clones, about nine tenths seen once. It was during active infection that Seattle patients were enrolled and then longitudinally followed. Sequenced sample: peripheral blood. This receptor was taken from a woman aged 25 to 39 with COVID-19, enrolled during active disease.

The CDR3 spells CASSLGQGDEQYF. CDR3 nucleotides: TGTGCCAGCAGCTTAGGACAGGGCGACGAGCAGTACTTC. The chain uses TRBV7-2 and TRBJ2-7, with 7 bases fitting TRBD1. Germline V gene data show CDR1 as SGHTA and CDR2 as FQGNSA. The length of the CDR3 is 13 residues. With V trimmed by 1 base and J by 5 bases, 2 bases remained unmatched.